Sequencing of this TCR beta chain was carried out in a study of T cells after yellow fever vaccination. TCRdb used MiXCR to reprocess the 5' RACE reads, holding one entry per CDR3 protein. The sample holds around 70,000 distinct CDR3 sequences, roughly 6.9% seen once. Germline V gene lookup returns CDR1 MNHNS and CDR2 SASEGT. The CDR3 is 18 amino acids. V was shortened by 7 bases and J by 1 base, with 20 bases between the two germline ends. Sequenced material: CD8+ T cells sorted from PBMCs, taken 4 to 6 days after the first yellow fever vaccination. The J gene is TRBJ2-6, the V gene TRBV6-1, with a tentative D call TRBD1 (5 bases). The clonotype was recovered from a man aged 18 to 29 who received the YFV17D yellow fever vaccine. CDR3 loop: CASTLGQGYPSGANVLTF. The CDR3 DNA is TGTGCCAGCACCCTAGGGCAGGGCTACCCATCTGGGGCCAACGTCCTGACTTTC.